The rows below give T cell receptor beta chains drawn from one sample of a study of cytomegalovirus exposure and HLA in healthy donors. The repertoire was sequenced with immunoSEQ multiplex PCR; TCRdb's copy has only in-frame clones and lacks some. The table lists 75,000 to 95,000 clones. Sequenced sample: PBMCs. The source of these receptors is a man in his thirties or forties in good health and CMV-seronegative. The CDR3 runs from the conserved cysteine through the conserved F or W. The D gene is left open where the match is weak. Not all rows give a size; the values are once, few, many and, for expanded clones, a class.

DNA	CDR3	J	D	V	size
TGTGCCAGCATTGCCCGGGGGACAGGGTCCTACGAGCAGTACTTC	CASIARGTGSYEQYF	TRBJ2-7	TRBD1	TRBV6-5	.
TGTGCCAGCAGCGTAGTCGGGAAGAGCGGGAGGGATTCCTACAATGAGCAGTTCTTC	CASSVVGKSGRDSYNEQFF	TRBJ2-1	TRBD2	TRBV9	.
TGTGCCAGCAGTGACAACTCTGGGGCCAACGTCCTGACTTTC	CASSDNSGANVLTF	TRBJ2-6	.	TRBV6-1	.
TGCGCCAGCAGCCAAGGGGACAGGGCGGGCGAGCAGTACTTC	CASSQGDRAGEQYF	TRBJ2-7	TRBD1	TRBV4-1	.
TGTGCCACCATTGAGAGGGCCCAAGGATATGGCTACACCTTC	CATIERAQGYGYTF	TRBJ1-2	.	TRBV6-4	.
TGTGCCAGCAGCTTAGACCCAGGCTACGAGCAGTACTTC	CASSLDPGYEQYF	TRBJ2-7	.	TRBV11-1	.
TGCAGCGTTTTAGCGGGGCCCTTATACGAGCAGTACTTC	CSVLAGPLYEQYF	TRBJ2-7	TRBD2	TRBV29-1	.
TGTGCCAGAACCTGGACAGGGGCTTCCTATGGCTACACCTTC	CARTWTGASYGYTF	TRBJ1-2	TRBD1	TRBV5-3	.
TGTGCCAGCAGCTACAGGGGGCCTAATGAAAAACTGTTTTTT	CASSYRGPNEKLFF	TRBJ1-4	TRBD1	TRBV7-2	.
TGTGCCTGGAGTGTAGGGCCAGGGGGGCTGGAGACCCAGTACTTC	CAWSVGPGGLETQYF	TRBJ2-5	.	TRBV30	.
TGTGCCACCAGCAGGGAGGGGGCAGGGGATTTGGGCCTGACTTTC	CATSREGAGDLGLTF	TRBJ2-6	.	TRBV15	.
TGTGCCAGCAGCGCGCAAAAGTTCCTCTCCTACGAGCAGTACTTC	CASSAQKFLSYEQYF	TRBJ2-7	.	TRBV6-1	.
TGCGCCAGCAGCCCCATGGACAGGAGCTCCTACAATGAGCAGTTCTTC	CASSPMDRSSYNEQFF	TRBJ2-1	TRBD1	TRBV4-3	.
TGTGCCTGGAGTGTACATCCCGGTTGGGGAGACGAGCAGTACTTC	CAWSVHPGWGDEQYF	TRBJ2-7	.	TRBV30	.
TGTGCCAGCAGTGAAGTTAGGGCAGGGGATATACCCCTCCACTTT	CASSEVRAGDIPLHF	TRBJ1-6	.	TRBV2	.
TGCGCCAGCAGCGCATTTGACTGGAACACCGGGGAGCTGTTTTTT	CASSAFDWNTGELFF	TRBJ2-2	.	TRBV5-1	.
TGCGCCAGCAGCGGGCGGACTAGCGGTGGATACAATGAGCAGTTCTTC	CASSGRTSGGYNEQFF	TRBJ2-1	TRBD2	TRBV5-1	.
TGTGCCAGTAGTATATCGGGGGTTAGACGGTTGGGCTATGGCTACACCTTC	CASSISGVRRLGYGYTF	TRBJ1-2	.	TRBV19	.
TGTGCCTCGTTGGAACAGGTCGGTCAGCCCCAGCATTTT	CASLEQVGQPQHF	TRBJ1-5	.	TRBV10-3	.
TGTGCCAGCAGCCTGGGAGACGAGCAGTACTTC	CASSLGDEQYF	TRBJ2-7	.	TRBV2	.
TGTGCCTGGAGTGTACTGGGACTAGCCTCCTACAATGAGCAGTTCTTC	CAWSVLGLASYNEQFF	TRBJ2-1	TRBD2	TRBV30	.
TGCAGCGTTGCCGGGGGGCCAGAGACCCAGTACTTC	CSVAGGPETQYF	TRBJ2-5	.	TRBV29-1	.
TGCAGCGTTGAAGCCCCCCAGGGAACCTACTACGAGCAGTACTTC	CSVEAPQGTYYEQYF	TRBJ2-7	.	TRBV29-1	.
TGCAGCGTTAACAGGATGAACACTGAAGCTTTCTTT	CSVNRMNTEAFF	TRBJ1-1	.	TRBV29-1	.
TGTGCCAGCAGTTTATTCGTACAGGGAGGGCACACTGAAGCTTTCTTT	CASSLFVQGGHTEAFF	TRBJ1-1	.	TRBV27	.
TGTGCCAGCAGTCTCACCTGGGCGGGGAGTGGCTACACCTTC	CASSLTWAGSGYTF	TRBJ1-2	.	TRBV27	.
TGTGCCAGCAGCTTAGGTCCGCGTTTTCAGTACTTC	CASSLGPRFQYF	TRBJ2-4	.	TRBV11-2	.
TGTGCCACCAGCAGAGATCAAGTAATGCGCGAGCAGTACTTC	CATSRDQVMREQYF	TRBJ2-7	.	TRBV15	.
TGCAGCGTTGAAGATTGGGGGGATGTGCGGGACCAAGAGACCCAGTACTTC	CSVEDWGDVRDQETQYF	TRBJ2-5	.	TRBV29-1	.
TGTGCCAGCAGCCTACCCGTCGGCAGGGGACCTAGCACAGATACGCAGTATTTT	CASSLPVGRGPSTDTQYF	TRBJ2-3	.	TRBV7-9	.
TGCGCCAGCAGCGTCAGGGGGTACCAAGAGACCCAGTACTTC	CASSVRGYQETQYF	TRBJ2-5	TRBD1	TRBV5-1	.
TGTGCCAGCTCCCTGACACAGGGAAGGGGCTCTAACTATGGCTACACCTTC	CASSLTQGRGSNYGYTF	TRBJ1-2	.	TRBV18	.
TGTGCCAGCAGCCAGCTCGGACAGGGGCGTCGGGAGACCCAGTACTTC	CASSQLGQGRRETQYF	TRBJ2-5	TRBD1	TRBV5-6	.
TGTGCCAGCAGCGCCACCGGGGCCTACGAGCAGTACTTC	CASSATGAYEQYF	TRBJ2-7	.	TRBV7-2	.
TGTGCCAGCAGTCTATACACAGGGGTAAATGAAAAACTGTTTTTT	CASSLYTGVNEKLFF	TRBJ1-4	TRBD1	TRBV6-5	.
TGTGCCAGCAGCGGGACAGGGGATAATTCACCCCTCCACTTT	CASSGTGDNSPLHF	TRBJ1-6	TRBD1	TRBV7-9	.
TGTGCCAGCAGCCAAGACCGAAGCGGGGTCGCGACAGGCAATCAGCCCCAGCATTTT	CASSQDRSGVATGNQPQHF	TRBJ1-5	.	TRBV4-2	.
TGTGCCAGCACGGAGAGCGTATTCAATTCACCCCTCCACTTT	CASTESVFNSPLHF	TRBJ1-6	.	TRBV9	.
TGTGCCAGCAGCGTCAACCGGGACAGGGAGTACGAGCAGTACTTC	CASSVNRDREYEQYF	TRBJ2-7	TRBD1	TRBV9	.
TGTGCCACCAGCAGAGATCTCAACAGGCAAGCGGAGCTGTTTTTT	CATSRDLNRQAELFF	TRBJ2-2	.	TRBV15	.
TGTGCCAGCAGTTACTCGACCGGAGGAGACGAGCAGTACTTC	CASSYSTGGDEQYF	TRBJ2-7	.	TRBV6-5	.
TGCGCCAGCAGCTTAACAGGAAGCACCGGGGAGCTGTTTTTT	CASSLTGSTGELFF	TRBJ2-2	.	TRBV5-1	.
TGTGCCAGCAGCTTAGGGTTTGAGTCGGGGGAGACCCAGTACTTC	CASSLGFESGETQYF	TRBJ2-5	.	TRBV7-6	.
TGTGCCAGTAGTATTGGCCTAGCGGGAGGATGGGGTGAGCAGTTCTTC	CASSIGLAGGWGEQFF	TRBJ2-1	TRBD2	TRBV19	.
TGCGCCAGCAGCTTGTCAGGTTTAACTAATGAAAAACTGTTTTTT	CASSLSGLTNEKLFF	TRBJ1-4	.	TRBV5-1	.
TGTGCCAGCAGCAGGGGACAGACGAGCTCTGGAAACACCATATATTTT	CASSRGQTSSGNTIYF	TRBJ1-3	TRBD1	TRBV5-6	.
TGTGCCAGCAGTTACCGAAGCCGGGGAAACACTGAAGCTTTCTTT	CASSYRSRGNTEAFF	TRBJ1-1	.	TRBV6-5	.
TGTGCCAGCTCACCGCTGGGACAGGGAGTCCTGAACACTGAAGATTTCTTT	CASSPLGQGVLNTEDFF	TRBJ1-1	TRBD1	TRBV18	.
TGTGCCAGCAGCGTAGATGGGAGGGCGAGCACAGATACGCAGTATTTT	CASSVDGRASTDTQYF	TRBJ2-3	TRBD2	TRBV9	.
TGTGCCAGCAAGGACAGCTCTGGAAACACCATATATTTT	CASKDSSGNTIYF	TRBJ1-3	.	TRBV6-6	.
TGTGTACTTTCTAGCGGAGAGACCCAGTACTTC	CVLSSGETQYF	TRBJ2-5	TRBD2	TRBV18	.
TGTGCCTGGAGTGTACTTCGACTAGCGAAACAAGAGACCCAGTACTTC	CAWSVLRLAKQETQYF	TRBJ2-5	TRBD2	TRBV30	.
TGTGCCAGCAGCGTAGCCGGGACAGGGCGATCTGGAAACACCATATATTTT	CASSVAGTGRSGNTIYF	TRBJ1-3	TRBD1	TRBV9	.
TGTGCCTGGAGTACCGACAGGGTCTACGAGCAGTACTTC	CAWSTDRVYEQYF	TRBJ2-7	TRBD1	TRBV30	.
TGTGCCAGCAGCTTTTTCCCTCGACAGGGGGCTGTCTACGAGCAGTACTTC	CASSFFPRQGAVYEQYF	TRBJ2-7	TRBD1	TRBV7-9	medium-sized